These 4 T cell receptor beta chains were sequenced from one sample in a study of T-cell reconstitution after alpha-beta-depleted transplantation in children. It was with unique molecular identifiers that the TCRbeta library was prepared. TCRdb reprocessed the PCR reads with MiXCR, giving one entry per CDR3 protein. The sample holds tens of thousands of distinct CDR3 sequences, over 4.5% seen once. The starting material was PBMCs, mostly from graft donor cells, obtained 180 days after TCRalphabeta/CD19-depleted stem cell transplant. The receptors derive from a boy under two years old who had a stem cell transplant for acute myeloid leukemia, so the T cells may come from the graft donor.

This clonotype has a count of ten or more. The chain links TRBV11-3 to TRBJ2-2, with TRBD1 matching 9 bases. Trimming took 5 bases from V and 7 from J; bases not matched to a gene: 2. The germline V gene has CDR1 SGHNT and CDR2 YENEEA. The CDR3 is 13 amino acids. The CDR3 bases are TGTGCCAGCAGCCGGGGACAGGGCGGGGAGCTGTTTTTT. This gives the protein CASSRGQGGELFF.

This clonotype was seen ten or more times. The chain recombines TRBV21-1 with TRBJ1-6; TRBD1 is taken as the D call from the table, unchecked against the DNA. TRBV21-1 is a pseudogene locus. The CDR3 loop spans 18 amino acids. The CDR3 spells CASSCGTALSSYNSPLHF. As DNA, the CDR3 is TGTGCCAGCAGCTGCGGGACAGCATTGAGCTCCTATAATTCACCCCTCCACTTT.

There are many counts of this clonotype. The genes are TRBV20-1 and TRBJ1-1; D is ambiguous. Germline V gene lookup returns CDR1 DFQATT and CDR2 SNEGSKA (reference sequence). The germline V and J ends were trimmed by 1 base and 1 base, with 10 bases remaining between them. The CDR3 spans 14 residues. CDR3 coding DNA: TGCAGTGCTAGAGTGGGCAATTGGAACACTGAAGCTTTCTTT. Protein: CSARVGNWNTEAFF.

V is TRBV29-1 and J is TRBJ2-3; 7 nucleotides line up with TRBD1. The germline V gene encodes CDR1 SQVTM and CDR2 ANQGSEA. The CDR3 is 15 amino acids. V was clipped by 6 bases and J by 6 bases; unmatched bases: 15. The CDR3 DNA is TGCAGCGTGGTAGACACGGGACAGCCCGGGGATACGCAGTATTTT. Its protein product is CSVVDTGQPGDTQYF.